A selection of T cell receptor beta chains follows, all from one sample in a study of T cell repertoires in cytomegalovirus infection. The antigens these receptors bind are not known. TCRdb called the reads again in MiXCR, with one record for every CDR3 protein. The repertoire consists of about 160,000 distinct CDR3 sequences, with less than 25% occurring once and the leading ten covering roughly 25%. Source: CD8+ T cells from cultured PBMCs, taken from culture after CMV antigen stimulation. The receptors were gathered from a human donor in good health (CMV status not recorded). Some clones in this sample may be carry-over from other donors' samples. CDR3s include the opening cysteine and the closing phenylalanine or tryptophan. Fields, in order: D gene, J gene, V gene, clone size, CDR3 DNA, CDR3 protein. The D gene is left open where the match is weak. Clone size appears in some rows only: once, few, many, or a class for an expanded clone.

>-|TRBJ2-1|TRBV7-2|-
TGTGCCAGCAGCTTAGGGGTTACCTACTCCTACAATGAGCAGTTCTTC
CASSLGVTYSYNEQFF
>-|TRBJ2-1|TRBV12-5|-
TGTGCTAGTGGTTTGGTATCGTATGAGCAGTTCTTC
CASGLVSYEQFF
>TRBD2|TRBJ2-3|TRBV12-5|-
TGTGCTAGTGGTTTGGTGCTAGCGGGCACAGATACGCAGTATTTT
CASGLVLAGTDTQYF
>-|TRBJ1-2|TRBV7-9|-
TGTGCCAGCAGCTTATACGGGGGCCCTGAGGATGGCTACACCTTC
CASSLYGGPEDGYTF
>TRBD1|TRBJ2-7|TRBV7-9|-
TGTGCCAGCAGCCCGGACAGGTTTGTCTACGAGCAGTACTTC
CASSPDRFVYEQYF
>-|TRBJ1-1|TRBV7-2|few
TGTGCCAGCAGCTTAGGTAGGGCTATGAACACTGAAGCTTTCTTT
CASSLGRAMNTEAFF
>-|TRBJ2-7|TRBV28|-
TGTGCCAGCAGTTTACGGCGGGGTAGGTACGAGCAGTACTTC
CASSLRRGRYEQYF
>-|TRBJ1-1|TRBV12-3/TRBV12-4|-
TGTGCCACCTCAGCTGGGCCTGCGACTGAAGCTTTCTTT
CATSAGPATEAFF
>-|TRBJ1-2|TRBV30|-
TGTGCCTGGAGTGCGGACAGAAACTATGGCTACACCTTC
CAWSADRNYGYTF
>-|TRBJ1-1|TRBV6-2/TRBV6-3|-
TGTGCCAGCAGTTACGGGGGTTTGAACACTGAAGCTTTCTTT
CASSYGGLNTEAFF
>-|TRBJ1-4|TRBV6-2/TRBV6-3|-
TGTGCCAGCAGTTACTCGAGAGGATCCCGAACAACTAATGAAAAACTGTTTTTT
CASSYSRGSRTTNEKLFF
>-|TRBJ1-3|TRBV6-2/TRBV6-3|few
TGTGCCAGCAGTTACTCGTTACCCGCGGCTGGAAACACCATATATTTT
CASSYSLPAAGNTIYF
>-|TRBJ2-1|TRBV7-2|few
-
CASSVGSGTLFF
>-|TRBJ2-2|TRBV7-6|-
TGTGCCAGCAGCTTAACGGTAGTCGAATTGCCCAGGGAGCTGTTTTTT
CASSLTVVELPRELFF
>TRBD2|TRBJ2-7|TRBV7-2|few
TGTGCCAGCAGCTTAGTAGCGGGGGGGCCTCGAGAGCAGTACTTC
CASSLVAGGPREQYF
>-|TRBJ2-1|TRBV4-1|-
TGCGCCAGCAGCCAAGATTTAGGGGCCTACAATGAGCAGTTCTTC
CASSQDLGAYNEQFF
>-|TRBJ2-7|TRBV12-3/TRBV12-4|-
TGTGCCAGCAGTTTATCCGAAACTAGCGAGCAGTACTTC
CASSLSETSEQYF
>-|TRBJ1-3|TRBV7-2|-
TGTGCCAGCAGCCCCCCGGGGTTGGGGAGCACCATATATTTT
CASSPPGLGSTIYF
>-|TRBJ1-2|TRBV6-2/TRBV6-3|-
TGTGCCAGCAGTTACGATGGGTCCCTCACGGACTATGGCTACACCTTC
CASSYDGSLTDYGYTF
>TRBD1|TRBJ2-7|TRBV4-2|-
TGTGCCAGCAGCCCCTACAAGGGACAGGGTCGCTACGAGCAGTACTTC
CASSPYKGQGRYEQYF
>-|TRBJ2-1|TRBV11-2|few
TGTGCCAGCAGCTTAGGAGCGTTTAGCTCCTACAATGAGCAGTTCTTC
CASSLGAFSSYNEQFF
>-|TRBJ1-5|TRBV7-9|few
TGTGCCAGCAGCTCGACAAGGCTTAATCAGCCCCAGCATTTT
CASSSTRLNQPQHF
>TRBD1|TRBJ1-2|TRBV4-2|many
TGTGCCAGCAGCCACGAAACAGGGGGGCTAGGCGGCTACACCTTC
CASSHETGGLGGYTF
>-|TRBJ2-7|TRBV7-9|-
TGTGCCAGCAGCTTAGCAACTGCCCGGACCTACGAGCAGTACTTC
CASSLATARTYEQYF
>-|TRBJ1-1|TRBV12-3/TRBV12-4|few
TGTGCCAGCAGTTTGGTTCACTCCGAAGCTTTCTTT
CASSLVHSEAFF
>TRBD1|TRBJ2-7|TRBV19|-
TGTGCCAGTAGTACAACGTACAGGGGTCACGAGCAGTACTTC
CASSTTYRGHEQYF
>-|TRBJ1-5|TRBV7-2|-
TGTGCCAGCAGGCATAGCAATCAGCCCCAGCATTTT
CASRHSNQPQHF
>TRBD1|TRBJ1-4|TRBV7-9|few
TGTGCCAGCAAGACGACAGGGTTTGATGAAAAACTGTTTTTT
CASKTTGFDEKLFF
>-|TRBJ2-5|TRBV4-1|medium-sized
TGCGCCAGCAGCCACCAGGGCCAAGAGACCCAGTACTTC
CASSHQGQETQYF
>-|TRBJ2-1|TRBV10-3|-
TGTGCCATCAGTGATGGGGTGCGGGACCCCAATGAGCAGTTCTTC
CAISDGVRDPNEQFF
>-|TRBJ1-1|TRBV19|few
TGTGCCAGTAGTAATGGTGGCGGTCTCGAAGCTTTCTTT
CASSNGGGLEAFF
>TRBD1|TRBJ1-4|TRBV25-1|-
TGTGCCAGCAGCGACAGGGAGGCTAATGAAAAACTGTTTTTT
CASSDREANEKLFF
>TRBD2|TRBJ2-1|TRBV7-2|-
TGTGCCAGCAGCTTAAGCGGGGGGGCCGGTGAGCAGTTCTTC
CASSLSGGAGEQFF
>-|TRBJ2-7|TRBV2|few
TGTGCCAGCAGGGGACGAAACGAGCAGTACTTC
CASRGRNEQYF
>-|TRBJ2-3|TRBV7-3|few
TGTGCCAGCAGCCCATCCCCCACCGCGACAGATACGCAGTATTTT
CASSPSPTATDTQYF
>-|TRBJ1-5|TRBV6-2/TRBV6-3|few
TGTGCCAGCAATGGCAGTCCTCGGCTTAATCAGCCCCAGCATTTT
CASNGSPRLNQPQHF
>TRBD2|TRBJ2-1|TRBV7-9|few
TGTGCCAGCAGCTTCGGACTAGCGGGGAGGGATGAGCAGTTCTTC
CASSFGLAGRDEQFF
>TRBD2|TRBJ2-3|TRBV7-8|few
TGTGCCAGCAGCTTAGAACTAGCGGGGGCCACAGATACGCAGTATTTT
CASSLELAGATDTQYF
>TRBD2|TRBJ2-3|TRBV12-3/TRBV12-4|-
TGTGCCAGCAGTTACACTCCGGGACTAGCGCATGTGAGGCAGTATTTT
CASSYTPGLAHVRQYF
>-|TRBJ2-1|TRBV28|few
TGTGCCAGCAGTTTCGCCCTGGGGTCCTACAATGAGCAGTTCTTC
CASSFALGSYNEQFF
>-|TRBJ2-6|TRBV11-3|once
TGTGCCAGCAGCTTAGGAATAGGAGGGGAGTGGGTGTCTGGGGCCAACGTCCTGACTTTC
CASSLGIGGEWVSGANVLTF
>-|TRBJ2-1|TRBV7-8|few
TGTGCCAGCAGCTTAAGTCCAGGGGTACGTGAGGAGCAGTTCTTC
CASSLSPGVREEQFF
>-|TRBJ2-7|TRBV7-2|few
TGTGCCAGCAGCCCCTCCCACGAGCAGTACTTC
CASSPSHEQYF
>-|TRBJ1-5|TRBV4-1|-
TGCGCCAGCAGCCAAGAGACGGTCCGCAATCAGCCCCAGCATTTT
CASSQETVRNQPQHF
>-|TRBJ2-6|TRBV23-1|-
TGCGCCAGCAGTCACGGACAGAACAAAGAATCTGGGGCCAACGTCCTGACTTTC
CASSHGQNKESGANVLTF
>-|TRBJ1-1|TRBV12-3/TRBV12-4|few
TGTGCCAGCAGGGAGGGGAACACTGAAGCTTTCTTT
CASREGNTEAFF
>-|TRBJ2-1|TRBV19|-
TGTGCCAGTAGACGGGGATCGTCGAGCAATGAGCAGTTCTTC
CASRRGSSSNEQFF
>-|TRBJ2-7|TRBV7-8|-
TGTGCCAGCAGCTTAGGTGAGGGTTCATACTACGAGCAGTACTTC
CASSLGEGSYYEQYF
>-|TRBJ1-4|TRBV7-6|-
TGTGCCAGCAGCATCTCGGGAGGGGGAGGTGAAAAACTGTTTTTT
CASSISGGGGEKLFF
>-|TRBJ2-1|TRBV7-8|few
TGTGCCAGCATCCCAGTTGACTCTTCCTACAATGAGCAGTTCTTC
CASIPVDSSYNEQFF
>TRBD1|TRBJ1-1|TRBV4-1|many
TGCGCCAGCAGCCAGGGGACAGGATTGGGAGCTTTCTTT
CASSQGTGLGAFF